These T cell receptor beta chains were read from a single sample in a study of T-cell memory formation after mild COVID-19. TCRdb called the 5' RACE reads again in MiXCR, with one record for every CDR3 protein. The sample contains 450,000 or so distinct CDR3 sequences, around 25% of which appear only once. The specimen was PBMCs or a T cell subset sorted from them (not recorded which). Source of these receptors: an adult woman who had mild COVID-19 (a few samples of this study predate the infection). Cell type and time point are not known. CDR3s include the opening cysteine and the closing phenylalanine or tryptophan. The D gene is left open where the match is weak. The size of a clone is reported for some rows only, either as once, few or many, or as a class for expanded clones.

size,V,D,J,DNA,CDR3
few,TRBV6-2/TRBV6-3,.,TRBJ1-1,TGTGCCAGCAGTTACTCGATCGGGAGGGGCACTGAAGCTTTCTTT,CASSYSIGRGTEAFF
.,TRBV27,.,TRBJ2-6,TGTGCCAGCAGAGAGGGGACAAGCTCTGGGGCCAACGTCCTGACTTTC,CASREGTSSGANVLTF
.,TRBV12-3/TRBV12-4,.,TRBJ1-3,TGTGCCAGCTTGAATTCTGGAAACACCATATATTTT,CASLNSGNTIYF
few,TRBV11-2,.,TRBJ2-1,TGTGCCAGCTTGACTATCAACAATGAGCAGTTCTTC,CASLTINNEQFF
few,TRBV4-1,.,TRBJ2-1,TGCGCCAGCAGCCTTCCCGGTTGGGGCAATGAGCAGTTCTTC,CASSLPGWGNEQFF
few,TRBV10-3,.,TRBJ1-2,TGTGCCATCAGTGAGTCTGGGGGAGGCGGCTACACCTTC,CAISESGGGGYTF
.,TRBV9,.,TRBJ2-1,TGTGCCAGCAGCGCACGACAGTCGATTTACAATGAGCAGTTCTTC,CASSARQSIYNEQFF
.,TRBV25-1,.,TRBJ2-3,TGTGCCAGCAGTCTGGGCGTATCTAGCACAGATACGCAGTATTTT,CASSLGVSSTDTQYF
.,TRBV4-1,.,TRBJ2-5,TGCGCCAGCAGCCCCTCACCCGGGTGGGAGACCCAGTACTTC,CASSPSPGWETQYF
few,TRBV5-6,.,TRBJ1-4,TGTGCCAGCAGCTTGCAGGCAGGGGAACAGAGGCTGTTTTTT,CASSLQAGEQRLFF
.,TRBV15,.,TRBJ2-7,TGTGCCACCAGCCCCTTGGCTAGCAGAAACTACGAGCAGTACTTC,CATSPLASRNYEQYF
.,TRBV7-8,.,TRBJ1-5,TGTGCCAGCAGCTTAGGACCGAACCGTGGCAATCAGCCCCAGCATTTT,CASSLGPNRGNQPQHF
.,TRBV12-3/TRBV12-4,TRBD1,TRBJ2-5,TGTGCCAGCAGTTTAACAGGACAGGAAAAGACCCAGTACTTC,CASSLTGQEKTQYF
few,TRBV19,.,TRBJ1-6,TGTGCCAGTAAAAACAGGGACGGCGGATTTGATTCACCCCTCCACTTT,CASKNRDGGFDSPLHF
.,TRBV7-9,.,TRBJ2-2,TGTGCCAGCAGCCCCATAGCGACCGGGGAGCTGTTTTTT,CASSPIATGELFF
.,TRBV7-2,TRBD1,TRBJ1-5,TGTGCCAGCAGCTTAGTAGGGGGCCATCAGCCCCAGCATTTT,CASSLVGGHQPQHF
.,TRBV21-1,.,TRBJ2-1,TGTGCCAGCAGCTTGCGGGGAGACAGGGGGCATGAGCAGTTCTTC,CASSLRGDRGHEQFF
many,TRBV12-5,TRBD2,TRBJ2-1,TGTGCTAGTGGTTTTTTAGCGGGAGGACGATTAGGTGAGCAGTTCTTC,CASGFLAGGRLGEQFF
few,TRBV6-2/TRBV6-3,.,TRBJ2-1,TGTGCCAGCAGTTATGGGAACGGTGAGCAGTTCTTC,CASSYGNGEQFF
.,TRBV5-1,TRBD2,TRBJ2-7,TGCGCCAGCAGCCCTAGGAGCCCGGGGGGAACCTACGAGCAGTACTTC,CASSPRSPGGTYEQYF
.,TRBV6-1,TRBD1,TRBJ1-2,TGTGCCAGCAGTGAAGCAAGGGGGCTCGGCTACACCTTC,CASSEARGLGYTF
few,TRBV7-9,TRBD2,TRBJ2-2,TGTGCCAGCAGCTTAGAGGTCCTAGCGGGACTTCTCGCGAACACCGGGGAGCTGTTTTTT,CASSLEVLAGLLANTGELFF
.,TRBV6-2/TRBV6-3,TRBD2,TRBJ2-1,TGTGTTGATAGTGACAGCGGGGGGACCAATGAGCAGTTCTTC,CVDSDSGGTNEQFF
.,TRBV4-1,TRBD1,TRBJ2-7,TGCGCCAGCAGCCACACGATACGACAGGGTCGGTACGAGCAGTACTTC,CASSHTIRQGRYEQYF
.,TRBV19,.,TRBJ2-3,TGTGCCAGTAGTTGGTTGGAATTTGATACGCAGTATTTT,CASSWLEFDTQYF
few,TRBV5-5,.,TRBJ1-4,TGTGCCAGCAGCTTGGGGTTCGGGGGGCTACAGGAAAAACTGTTTTTT,CASSLGFGGLQEKLFF
.,TRBV7-9,.,TRBJ2-5,TGTGCCAGCAGCTTACTGGCGGGGTCGGAAAAGACCCAGTACTTC,CASSLLAGSEKTQYF
few,TRBV5-5,.,TRBJ1-1,TGTGCCAGCAGCTATGAACCCCAGAACACTGAAGCTTTCTTT,CASSYEPQNTEAFF
few,TRBV6-5,TRBD1,TRBJ1-2,TGTGCCAGCAGTCCGGGACAGACTTTTTATGGCTACACCTTC,CASSPGQTFYGYTF
.,TRBV6-2/TRBV6-3,TRBD1,TRBJ1-1,TGTGCCAGCAGTAGGACAGGGGCCTTGAACACTGAAGCTTTCTTT,CASSRTGALNTEAFF
.,TRBV14,.,TRBJ2-7,TGTGCCAGCAGCCAAGCAAGCTCTCAGACCTACGAGCAGTACTTC,CASSQASSQTYEQYF
.,TRBV21-1,.,TRBJ1-1,TGTGCCAGCACCAAACGGGAAATGACGGATTCTTTGAACACTGAAGCTTTCTTT,CASTKREMTDSLNTEAFF
.,TRBV5-6,TRBD1,TRBJ2-2,TGTGCCAGCTCTACCACCGGGACAGGGAGGGCCGGGGAGCTGTTTTTT,CASSTTGTGRAGELFF
.,TRBV5-4,.,TRBJ2-3,TGTGCCAGCAGCCCGGACCAGGGGCAGAGGGCAGATACGCAGTATTTT,CASSPDQGQRADTQYF
.,TRBV24-1,.,TRBJ2-1,TGTGCCACCAGTGATGAACAGGGTGCCGAGCAGTTCTTC,CATSDEQGAEQFF
.,TRBV6-2/TRBV6-3,.,TRBJ1-5,TGTGCCAGCACTAACCGCCTGGGCGGGAATCAGCCCCAGCATTTT,CASTNRLGGNQPQHF
many,TRBV5-6,.,TRBJ2-7,TGTGCCAGCAGCTTGGCCGGGTTCTACGAGCAGTACTTC,CASSLAGFYEQYF
few,TRBV3-1,.,TRBJ1-1,TGTGCCAGCAGCCAAGATAGCTCGGGGAGAGAGGCTTTCTTT,CASSQDSSGREAFF
.,TRBV2,.,TRBJ2-5,TGTGCCAGCAGTGATCCAGGACAGTACCAAGAGACCCAGTACTTC,CASSDPGQYQETQYF
.,TRBV3-1,.,TRBJ2-3,TGTGCCAGCAGCCCCGGACAGAGGTTCGGGGATACGCAGTATTTT,CASSPGQRFGDTQYF
.,TRBV4-1,TRBD1,TRBJ1-4,TGCGCCAGCAGTCTTGCCTCAGGGGGAGCATCTAATGAAAAACTGTTTTTT,CASSLASGGASNEKLFF
.,TRBV18,.,TRBJ2-7,TGTGCCAGCTCACTGGGTCTTGAGACAAAAACCTACGAGCAGTACTTC,CASSLGLETKTYEQYF
.,TRBV27,.,TRBJ2-7,TGTGCCATCAGTTCGGTCAGGGGCTACGAGCAGTACTTC,CAISSVRGYEQYF
.,TRBV20-1,.,TRBJ2-1,TGCAGTGCTTATCAAGGAAACTACAATGAGCAGTTCTTC,CSAYQGNYNEQFF
.,TRBV6-5,TRBD1,TRBJ1-5,TGTGCCAGCAGTTACTCGAGTGACAGGGCCAGTCCCCAGCATTTT,CASSYSSDRASPQHF
.,TRBV7-2,TRBD1,TRBJ1-4,TGTGCCAGCAGCTTTTGGACAGGGGGCTTCGGGACTAATGAAAAACTGTTTTTT,CASSFWTGGFGTNEKLFF
few,TRBV7-8,.,TRBJ1-1,TGTGCCAGCAGCTCCCACGGCGTGGGCCGCGTTGCTGAAGCTTTCTTT,CASSSHGVGRVAEAFF